One sample yielded the 27 T cell receptor beta chains listed below, sequenced in a study of blood T cell repertoires in COVID-19. Profiling relied on immunoSEQ multiplex PCR, and the TCRdb table lists in-frame clones only, not all of them. Among fewer than 500,000 clones listed, 85% to 90% were seen once. Sequencing used peripheral blood. The receptors were sampled from a woman aged 25 to 39 with acute or convalescent COVID-19.

This clone showed up just a few times. The chain uses TRBV6-5 and TRBJ1-6; D may be TRBD1 (6 bases). Germline CDR1 and CDR2: MNHEY and SVGAGI. V was shortened by 7 bases and J by 9 bases, with 13 bases between the two germline ends. The CDR3 consists of 13 residues. The CDR3 loop reads CASNRELGSPLHF. Written as DNA, the CDR3 is TGTGCCAGCAACAGGGAGTTGGGTTCACCCCTCCACTTT.

This rearrangement joins TRBV6-5 to TRBJ1-1, with D hard to call. Trimming shortened V by 5 bases and J by 5 bases, and 12 bases separated the two germline ends. CDR3 length equals 13 residues. CDR1 and CDR2 from the germline V gene are MNHEY and SVGAGI. The DNA for the CDR3 is TGTGCCAGCAGTCCTAGTCCTGTTACTGAAGCTTTCTTT. Residues: CASSPSPVTEAFF.

As concerns this clone: Other nucleotide sequences from this sample produce the same CDR3. The chain carries TRBV5-4 and TRBJ2-7; D perhaps matches TRBD2 (6 bases). This CDR3 is 14 amino acids long. Looked up from germline, CDR1 is SGHNT and CDR2 is YYREEE (reference sequence). V lost 2 bases to trimming and J lost 3 bases, with 12 bases between them. CDR3 DNA sequence: TGTGCCAGCAGCTTTTCCGGGGGAAGCTACGAGCAGTACTTC. It yields the protein CASSFSGGSYEQYF.

V gene TRBV5-6 combines with J gene TRBJ2-2; 10 nucleotides agree with TRBD1. This CDR3 spans 16 amino acids. CDR1 and CDR2 (germline): SGHDT, YYEEEE. V shed 0 bases, J shed 9 bases, and the junction held 8 bases outside the gene matches. In DNA, the CDR3 is TGTGCCAGCAGCTTGGCTCTGGGACAGGGGATTTGGGAGCTGTTTTTT. Protein sequence: CASSLALGQGIWELFF.

This clone was detected a few times. Other DNA sequences in the same sample also yield this CDR3. The chain has TRBV7-3 and TRBJ1-6, with a weak D call TRBD1 (5 bases). Trimming removed 2 bases from V and 11 bases from J, with 16 bases in between. The CDR3 covers 15 residues. CDR1 is SGHTA, CDR2 FQGTGA, per germline. For the CDR3, the DNA is TGTGCCAGCAGCTTATTGGCAGGGTCTCTGACACCCCTCCACTTT. Encoded protein: CASSLLAGSLTPLHF. Supplemented by reference TRBV7-3 and TRBJ1-6, the full variable domain reads GAGVSQTPSNKVTEKGKYVELRCDPISGHTALYWYRQSLGQGPEFLIYFQGTGAADDSGLPNDRFFAVRPEGSVSTLKIQRTERGDSAVYLCASSLLAGSLTPLHFGNGTRLTVT.

The rearrangement uses TRBV15 and TRBJ2-5; tentatively, D is TRBD2 (6 bases). The CDR3 has 15 amino acids. Germline-derived CDR1 and CDR2 are LNHNV and YYDKDF (reference sequence). Trimming removed 1 base from V and 4 bases from J, with 13 bases in between. CDR3 loop: CATSRAPTRGETQYF. The CDR3 nucleotides are TGTGCCACCAGCAGAGCCCCGACTAGAGGAGAGACCCAGTACTTC.

V usage is TRBV27 and J usage is TRBJ2-3; no clear D. Trimming shortened V by 4 bases and J by 2 bases, and 13 bases separated the two germline ends. The germline CDR1 and CDR2 sequences are MNHEY and SMNVEV (reference sequence). This CDR3 spans 15 amino acids. For the CDR3, the DNA is TGTGCCAGCAGTTCTTTAGCCGGTTTCACAGATACGCAGTATTTT. This translates into CASSSLAGFTDTQYF.

About this clone: The sample carries other DNA sequences with the same CDR3. This chain uses TRBV24-1 with TRBJ2-7; D uncertain. CDR3 length: 14 residues. V lost 2 bases to trimming and J lost 0 bases, with 7 bases between them. Germline-derived CDR1 and CDR2 are KGHDR and SFDVKD. The chain's CDR3 is CATSDSDTSYEQYF. DNA for the CDR3: TGTGCCACCAGTGATTCCGACACCTCCTACGAGCAGTACTTC.

The rearrangement joins TRBV7-9 to TRBJ2-5; D not certain. Germline V CDR1 and CDR2: SEHNR, FQNEAQ (reference sequence). This CDR3 is 14 amino acids long. V dropped 5 bases and J dropped 3 bases, with 13 bases sitting between them. In DNA form, the CDR3 reads TGTGCCAGCAGCGACCCCCCCAGGAAAGAGACCCAGTACTTC. Protein sequence: CASSDPPRKETQYF.

The chain recombines TRBV5-1 with TRBJ1-2; tentative D call: TRBD1 (6 bases). The CDR3 extends over 16 amino acids. The V gene lost 1 base and the J gene lost 6 bases, with 19 bases spanning the gap. Germline loops: CDR1 SGHRS, CDR2 YFSETQ. CDR3 DNA: TGCGCCAGCAGCTTGAAAGTTTCTGGGGGCACGAATGGCTACACCTTC. It codes for CASSLKVSGGTNGYTF.

This chain links TRBV6-5 with TRBJ2-5; 7 bases match TRBD1. The CDR3 runs 16 residues. J lost 4 bases, V lost 0 bases, and 8 bases had no gene match. Germline CDR1 MNHEY, CDR2 SVGAGI. The CDR3, as DNA: TGTGCCAGCAGTTACTCCCTTACAGGGGCGGGAGAGACCCAGTACTTC. As protein: CASSYSLTGAGETQYF.

The gene calls are TRBV9 and TRBJ2-5; 12 bases map to TRBD1. CDR3 length: 16 residues. V trimming: 4 bases; J trimming: 5 bases; junction bases outside the gene matches: 9. The germline gives CDR1 SGDLS, CDR2 YYNGEE. CDR3 region: CASSPSGTGGYETQYF. CDR3 nucleotide sequence: TGTGCCAGCAGCCCCTCCGGGACAGGGGGCTATGAGACCCAGTACTTC.

The chain employs TRBV6-5 and TRBJ2-7; 12 bases match TRBD2. CDR1 MNHEY and CDR2 SVGAGI come from the germline V gene. V gave up 6 bases and J gave up 4 bases; unmatched junction bases: 7. The CDR3 runs to 15 residues. This chain's CDR3 is CASRMWTSGVYEQYF. The DNA for the CDR3 is TGTGCCAGCAGGATGTGGACTAGCGGGGTTTACGAGCAGTACTTC.

This rearrangement joins TRBV18 to TRBJ1-3; D call uncertain. CDR3 length: 16 residues. Germline CDR1 reads KGHSH; CDR2 reads LQKENI. V lost 2 bases, J lost 0 bases, and 11 bases lay in between. The CDR3 DNA reads as TGTGCCAGCTCACCAAGCATACTAAACTCTGGAAACACCATATATTTT. It translates to CASSPSILNSGNTIYF.

The chain joins TRBV2 to TRBJ2-7; TRBD1 matches 8 bases. J gave up 3 bases and V 2 bases, and 6 bases lay outside the gene matches. Germline-derived CDR1 and CDR2 are SNHLY and FYNNEI. The CDR3 contains 15 residues. Here the CDR3 reads CASSEIRQGSYEQYF. The CDR3 coding sequence is TGTGCCAGCAGTGAAATCCGACAGGGGAGCTACGAGCAGTACTTC.

The chain has TRBV19 and TRBJ1-5; D call uncertain. Germline V gene lookup returns CDR1 LNHDA and CDR2 SQIVND (reference sequence). The V end lost 4 bases, the J end lost 7 bases, and 14 bases lay between the germline ends. This CDR3 is 14 amino acids long. CDR3 sequence (DNA): TGTGCCAGTAGTACCCGTCGTATCGGGCAGCCCCAGCATTTT. This encodes CASSTRRIGQPQHF.

With respect to this clone: The junction departs from germline at one end; a sequencing error may be responsible. This sample includes further DNA sequences coding for the same CDR3. This rearrangement joins TRBV3-1 (or the pseudogene TRBV3-2) to TRBJ1-1; tentative D call: TRBD1 (6 bases). Germline CDR1 LGHDT, CDR2 YNNKEL (reference sequence). CDR3 size: 14 residues. The CDR3 loop is CASSQGQRNTEAFF. For the CDR3, the DNA is TGTGCCAGCAGTCAAGGACAGAGGAACACTGAAGCTTTCTTT.

This clone was seen at least ten times. The V and J genes are TRBV7-3 and TRBJ2-5, with no clear D. The germline V and J ends were trimmed by 6 bases and 5 bases, with 13 bases remaining between them. This CDR3 comprises 13 residues. Looked up from germline, CDR1 is SGHTA and CDR2 is FQGTGA. The CDR3 spells CASSLGIWETQYF. CDR3 DNA: TGTGCCAGCAGTCTAGGAATATGGGAGACCCAGTACTTC.

The chain uses TRBV19 and TRBJ1-2; possibly TRBD1 for D (5 bases). Germline V CDR1 and CDR2: LNHDA, SQIVND (reference sequence). Trimming took off 3 bases at V and 2 bases at J, with 16 bases between the two ends. This CDR3 spans 16 amino acids. The DNA of the CDR3 is TGTGCCAGTAGTATTCCGGGGGGTTTGGGCAACTATGGCTACACCTTC. Its translation: CASSIPGGLGNYGYTF.

The chain links TRBV19 to TRBJ1-5, with D perhaps TRBD1 (6 bases). Per the germline V gene, CDR1 is LNHDA and CDR2 is SQIVND (reference sequence). The CDR3 is made up of 14 amino acids. Trimming left V 7 bases short and J 8 bases short, with 18 bases between. The CDR3 DNA is TGTGCCAGTATCGGGGGGGACACCGGCAAGCCCCAGCATTTT. Its protein is CASIGGDTGKPQHF.

This clone turned up a few times. CDR3 loop: CASSAAGEKLFF. The CDR3 coding sequence is TGTGCCAGCAGCGCGGCCGGAGAGAAGCTGTTTTTT. J is TRBJ2-2 and V is TRBV7-3, with unresolved D. The CDR3 has 12 residues. The V end was cut by 5 bases, the J end by 12 bases, with 13 bases between. Germline values: CDR1 SGHTA, CDR2 FQGTGA. Based on the CDR3 plus reference TRBV7-3 and TRBJ2-2, the full variable domain is GAGVSQTPSNKVTEKGKYVELRCDPISGHTALYWYRQSLGQGPEFLIYFQGTGAADDSGLPNDRFFAVRPEGSVSTLKIQRTERGDSAVYLCASSAAGEKLFFGEGSRLTVL.

The chain is built from TRBV14 and TRBJ2-5; 7 bases map to TRBD1. V was pared by 3 bases and J by 1 base, with 5 bases of the junction left unmatched. Germline V CDR1 and CDR2: SGHDN, FVKESK. The CDR3 length is 15 residues. The CDR3 nucleotides are TGTGCCAGCAGCCAGAATACAGGGGCCCAAGAGACCCAGTACTTC. It codes for CASSQNTGAQETQYF.

This chain connects TRBV11-2 to TRBJ2-3; 7 positions agree with TRBD1. Germline-derived CDR1 and CDR2 are SGHAT and FQNNGV. V lost 1 base and J lost 1; bases outside the gene matches: 2. The CDR3 runs to 15 residues. This CDR3 is CASSLVRGRTDTQYF. The CDR3 region has the DNA TGTGCCAGCAGCTTAGTTAGGGGGCGCACAGATACGCAGTATTTT.

The rearrangement joins TRBV6-4 to TRBJ1-3; perhaps TRBD1 as D (6 bases). The CDR3 is made up of 16 amino acids. The ends were cut back, 3 bases at V and 0 bases at J, with 12 bases in the middle. From germline, CDR1 is MRHNA and CDR2 SNTAGT. The CDR3 spells CASSEDSTSSGNTIYF. CDR3 nucleotide sequence: TGTGCCAGCAGTGAGGACAGTACTTCCTCTGGAAACACCATATATTTT.

The chain couples TRBV2 to TRBJ1-3, with 7 bases matching TRBD1. This CDR3 comprises 11 residues. V was pared by 6 bases and J by 16 bases, with 9 bases of the junction left unmatched. Germline V gene lookup returns CDR1 SNHLY and CDR2 FYNNEI. Here the CDR3 DNA reads TGTGCCAGCAGCCCAAAAGGGACAGTTTATTTT. This codes for CASSPKGTVYF.

This chain joins TRBV19 and TRBJ1-5; D uncertain. Trimming removed 1 base from V and 7 bases from J, with 11 bases in between. This CDR3 region has 14 residues. In germline, CDR1 is LNHDA, CDR2 SQIVND (reference sequence). CDR3 sequence: CASSIGAMPQPQHF. The CDR3 DNA reads as TGTGCCAGTAGTATAGGGGCCATGCCACAGCCCCAGCATTTT. Drawing the rest from reference TRBV19 and TRBJ1-5, the complete variable domain is DGGITQSPKYLFRKEGQNVTLSCEQNLNHDAMYWYRQDPGQGLRLIYYSQIVNDFQKGDIAEGYSVSREKKESFPLTVTSAQKNPTAFYLCASSIGAMPQPQHFGDGTRLSIL.

The chain uses TRBV4-1 and TRBJ2-5, with TRBD1 matching 11 bases. Germline V gives CDR1 MGHRA, CDR2 YSYEKL. J gave up 2 bases and V 4 bases, and 15 bases lay outside the gene matches. The CDR3 covers 19 residues. The CDR3 here is CASSPRIRIGTGGQETQYF. Written as DNA, the CDR3 is TGCGCCAGCAGCCCCCGGATAAGAATCGGGACAGGGGGGCAAGAGACCCAGTACTTC.